Listed below are T cell receptor beta chains from one sample, sequenced in a study of T cell responses to AZD1222 COVID-19 vaccine. TCRdb keeps only in-frame clones here, not all; method: immunoSEQ multiplex PCR. The profile covers around 130,000 clones, with 80% to 95% appearing a single time and around 3.1% taken by the ten largest. The source material was peripheral blood, sampled on day 0 of AZD1222 vaccination. The origin of the receptors is an adult in good health. CDR3s include the opening cysteine and the closing phenylalanine or tryptophan. The order of the fields is J gene, V gene, clone size, D gene, CDR3 DNA, CDR3 protein. The D gene is left open where the match is weak. Expanded clones are given a class, and other clones once, few, many or no size at all.

J: TRBJ2-3; V: TRBV3-1/TRBV3-2; size: once; D: TRBD2; DNA: TGTGCCAGCAGCCAACTGTCCGGACTAGCAGATACGCAGTATTTT; CDR3: CASSQLSGLADTQYF
J: TRBJ1-1; V: TRBV29-1; size: once; D: .; DNA: TGCAGCGCCGCGGACGGGAACACTGAAGCTTTCTTT; CDR3: CSAADGNTEAFF
J: TRBJ1-5; V: TRBV30; size: .; D: .; DNA: TGTGCCTGGAGTGCCGGACAGCTCAATCAGCCCCAGCATTTT; CDR3: CAWSAGQLNQPQHF
J: TRBJ2-5; V: TRBV16; size: .; D: .; DNA: TGTGCCAGCAGCCTAGCTCAAGAGACCCAGTACTTC; CDR3: CASSLAQETQYF
J: TRBJ1-4; V: TRBV28; size: .; D: .; DNA: TGTGCCAGCAGTTTATTTCAGAGGCCCAAACTGTTTTTT; CDR3: CASSLFQRPKLFF
J: TRBJ1-5; V: TRBV28; size: .; D: .; DNA: TGTGCCAGCAGTTCTGACGGGTATCAGCCCCAGCATTTT; CDR3: CASSSDGYQPQHF
J: TRBJ2-1; V: TRBV11-1; size: .; D: TRBD1; DNA: TGTGCCAGCAGCGCAGGGACAGGGGATTACAATGAGCAGTTCTTC; CDR3: CASSAGTGDYNEQFF
J: TRBJ1-3; V: TRBV30; size: .; D: .; DNA: TGTGCCTGGAGTGTACTGGGGGGCCCAGGAAACACCATATATTTT; CDR3: CAWSVLGGPGNTIYF
J: TRBJ1-1; V: TRBV19; size: .; D: .; DNA: TGTGCCAGTAGTCCGGGACGGGCGAACACTGAAGCTTTCTTT; CDR3: CASSPGRANTEAFF
J: TRBJ2-5; V: TRBV5-1; size: .; D: .; DNA: TGCGCCAGCACCCTCCGACCGCACGATGGGCAAGAGACCCAGTACTTC; CDR3: CASTLRPHDGQETQYF
J: TRBJ1-2; V: TRBV4-3; size: .; D: .; DNA: TGCGCCAGCAGCCAAGGATATGGGGGTGACTATGGCTACACCTTC; CDR3: CASSQGYGGDYGYTF
J: TRBJ2-5; V: TRBV6-1; size: .; D: .; DNA: TGTGCCAGCAGTGAAGGTTTGACGAGCCAGACCCAGTACTTC; CDR3: CASSEGLTSQTQYF
J: TRBJ2-5; V: TRBV4-1; size: few; D: .; DNA: TGCGCCAGCAGCCAGAAGGAAGGAGGGAGAGAGACCCAGTACTTC; CDR3: CASSQKEGGRETQYF
J: TRBJ2-2; V: TRBV6-5; size: .; D: .; DNA: TGTGCCGCCAGACCAAGGAACACCGGGGAGCTGTTTTTT; CDR3: CAARPRNTGELFF
J: TRBJ1-1; V: TRBV29-1; size: .; D: .; DNA: TGCAGCGCAGGGACGGCCTTTAACACTGAAGCTTTCTTT; CDR3: CSAGTAFNTEAFF
J: TRBJ2-7; V: TRBV6-6; size: .; D: TRBD2; DNA: TGTGCCAGCAGTGGGACTAATGATTACGAGCAGTACTTC; CDR3: CASSGTNDYEQYF
J: TRBJ2-1; V: TRBV28; size: once; D: .; DNA: TGTGCCAGCAGGCGGACAGATCCTTACAATGAGCAGTTCTTC; CDR3: CASRRTDPYNEQFF
J: TRBJ1-1; V: TRBV4-3; size: .; D: .; DNA: TGCGCCAGCAGCCAACGCAAGTTACTGACTGAAGCTTTCTTT; CDR3: CASSQRKLLTEAFF
J: TRBJ2-1; V: TRBV5-6; size: .; D: TRBD1; DNA: TGTGCCAGCAGCTTCAGGGGGAGCTCCTACAATGAGCAGTTCTTC; CDR3: CASSFRGSSYNEQFF
J: TRBJ1-1; V: TRBV29-1; size: .; D: .; DNA: TGCAGCGTTGGCAGGGCCGCTGAAGCTTTCTTT; CDR3: CSVGRAAEAFF
J: TRBJ2-7; V: TRBV7-9; size: .; D: TRBD2; DNA: TGTGCCAGCAGCGTTAGCGGGAACTACGAGCAGTACTTC; CDR3: CASSVSGNYEQYF
J: TRBJ1-2; V: TRBV6-4; size: .; D: .; DNA: TGTGCCAGCAGTGACGCCTACAGACCCGAGAGACCCTATGGCTACACCTTC; CDR3: CASSDAYRPERPYGYTF
J: TRBJ2-3; V: TRBV5-1; size: .; D: .; DNA: TGCGCCAGCAGCTTGGCCCGTCAGGGAGCGAGGGATACGCAGTATTTT; CDR3: CASSLARQGARDTQYF
J: TRBJ2-1; V: TRBV5-1; size: .; D: .; DNA: TGCGCCAGCAGCTTAACCGGGACGACGTCCGATGAGCAGTTCTTC; CDR3: CASSLTGTTSDEQFF
J: TRBJ1-1; V: TRBV4-2; size: .; D: TRBD1; DNA: TGTGCCAGCAGCCAAGAGCAGGGGGCCGGGGGTGCTGAAGCTTTCTTT; CDR3: CASSQEQGAGGAEAFF
J: TRBJ2-7; V: TRBV2; size: .; D: TRBD1; DNA: TGTGCCAGCAAGGGGGACAGGGTAGTTTACGAGCAGTACTTC; CDR3: CASKGDRVVYEQYF
J: TRBJ2-2; V: TRBV5-1; size: .; D: TRBD2; DNA: TGCGCCAGCAGCCCAAAACAACAAGGGACTAGCGGAAACACCGGGGAGCTGTTTTTT; CDR3: CASSPKQQGTSGNTGELFF
J: TRBJ1-5; V: TRBV12-3/TRBV12-4; size: once; D: .; DNA: TGTGCCAGCACCCCGAGGGCCAATCAGCCCCAGCATTTT; CDR3: CASTPRANQPQHF
J: TRBJ1-2; V: TRBV15; size: once; D: .; DNA: TGTGCCACCAGCACCCCACCCCCGGTGGACTATGGCTACACCTTC; CDR3: CATSTPPPVDYGYTF
J: TRBJ2-3; V: TRBV19; size: .; D: TRBD2; DNA: TGTGCCAGTAGTAGGCTTAGCGGGACACGGGATACGCAGTATTTT; CDR3: CASSRLSGTRDTQYF
J: TRBJ2-3; V: TRBV9; size: .; D: TRBD2; DNA: TGTGCCAGCAGCGTAGGGAGGTTAGCGGGAACAGATACGCAGTATTTT; CDR3: CASSVGRLAGTDTQYF
J: TRBJ2-1; V: TRBV9; size: .; D: TRBD2; DNA: TGTGCCAGCAGCGTAGTTGCGGGAGGGCGGAATGAGCAGTTCTTC; CDR3: CASSVVAGGRNEQFF
J: TRBJ2-2; V: TRBV19; size: .; D: .; DNA: TGTGCCAGTATCCCTCAGGGAAACACCGGGGAGCTGTTTTTT; CDR3: CASIPQGNTGELFF
J: TRBJ2-1; V: TRBV7-9; size: .; D: TRBD2; DNA: TGTGCCAGCAGCTTAGCGGGACTAGCGGATACGATTACGGAGTTCTTC; CDR3: CASSLAGLADTITEFF
J: TRBJ2-1; V: TRBV7-2; size: once; D: .; DNA: TGTGCCAGCAGCTTAGCGCTTTACAATGAGCAGTTCTTC; CDR3: CASSLALYNEQFF
J: TRBJ1-1; V: TRBV5-8; size: .; D: .; DNA: TGTGCCAGCAGCTCTAACAGGGTGGCGGGGGCTTTCTTT; CDR3: CASSSNRVAGAFF
J: TRBJ2-1; V: TRBV27; size: once; D: .; DNA: TGTGCCAGCAGTGCCCGCCCGGCTGAGCAGTTCTTC; CDR3: CASSARPAEQFF
J: TRBJ2-7; V: TRBV28; size: .; D: .; DNA: TGTGCCAGCAGTTTGTCGGGTTACGAGCAGTACTTC; CDR3: CASSLSGYEQYF